The sample holds many counts of the clone carrying this T cell receptor (beta chain). V was cut by 2 bases and J by 0 bases, with 4 bases left in between. This CDR3 region has 12 residues. Germline V gene data show CDR1 as SQVTM and CDR2 as ANQGSEA. These data are taken from a study of low-dose radiotherapy and immunotherapy resistance in tumors. Primers used for first-strand cDNA, a TRAV- and TRBV-specific set, covered both alpha and beta chains. TCRs were amplified for roughly 20 PCR cycles with a constant-region primer and V-primer adapter. TCRdb re-analysed the reads in MiXCR, keeping a single row per CDR3 protein. The sample yields 85,000 to 95,000 distinct CDR3 sequences, 9.4% seen once. The time point: before trial treatment.

This sequence originates from a male donor with prostate cancer. This chain connects TRBV29-1 to TRBJ1-1, with D unresolved. Sequencing was performed on PBMCs, taken before treatment. The chain's CDR3 is CSVEMMNTEAFF. Here the CDR3 DNA reads TGCAGCGTTGAAATGATGAACACTGAAGCTTTCTTT. The full variable domain, in which reference TRBV29-1 and TRBJ1-1 provide the parts outside the CDR3, is SAVISQKPSRDICQRGTSLTIQCQVDSQVTMMFWYRQQPGQSLTLIATANQGSEATYESGFVIDKFPISRPNLTFSTLTVSNMSPEDSSIYLCSVEMMNTEAFFGQGTRLTVV.